This entry describes one T cell receptor (beta chain). What it binds is not known. These data belong to a study of blood T cells in healthy people across ages. Study-level results: Strongly correlated with naive T cell percentage was TCR beta diversity. Older age went with lower TCR beta diversity per million T cells, in a roughly linear way. Compared with aged donors, long-lived donors showed fewer expanded clones, suggesting selection.

Together with a sample-barcoded 5' primer, a J-beta primer mix was included in a second PCR lasting roughly 6 to 12 cycles. Every cDNA molecule bore a tag from a template-switch adaptor containing 12 random nucleotides. TCRdb recomputed calls from the 5' RACE reads with MiXCR, one row per CDR3 protein. The data contain some 1.6 million distinct CDR3 sequences, about 35% of them singletons. Germline CDR1 SGHTA, CDR2 FQGNSA. The V end lost 5 bases, the J end lost 2 bases, and 17 bases lay between the germline ends. This CDR3 spans 16 amino acids. This receptor was taken from a woman younger than 45 in good health. The chain links TRBV7-2 to TRBJ2-3; a possible D gene is TRBD1 (6 bases). The source material was blood. CDR3 in DNA: TGTGCCAGCAGCCAGGGTACAGGGCACACCACAGATACGCAGTATTTT. It translates to CASSQGTGHTTDTQYF.